A single sample is the source of the 27 T cell receptor beta chains below, sequenced in a study of blood T cell repertoires in COVID-19. Sequencing used immunoSEQ multiplex PCR; TCRdb keeps in-frame clones, though not all of them. The sample carries 220,000 or so clones, about 91% recorded once. The sample taken for sequencing was PBMCs or T cells enriched from blood (not recorded which). These receptors came from a woman aged 50 to 60 with acute COVID-19.

The chain employs TRBV27 and TRBJ2-1, with 7 nucleotides matching TRBD2. V was pared by 5 bases and J by 9 bases, with 10 bases of the junction left unmatched. CDR1 and CDR2 from the germline V gene are MNHEY and SMNVEV (reference sequence). This CDR3 spans 14 amino acids. The DNA for the CDR3 is TGTGCCAGCAGTCCAGGACTAGGATTGAGTGAGCAGTTCTTC. It codes for CASSPGLGLSEQFF.

This rearrangement joins TRBV7-3 to TRBJ2-7, with D tentatively TRBD1 (6 bases). Trimming pared 6 bases from V and 9 bases from J, leaving 18 bases between. From germline, CDR1 is SGHTA and CDR2 FQGTGA. The CDR3 is made up of 13 amino acids. CDR3 in amino acids: CASSSGQFTVQYF. The CDR3 DNA sequence: TGTGCCAGCAGTTCTGGACAGTTTACTGTGCAGTACTTC.

A remark on this clone: A junction boundary mismatches the germline segment, possibly from a read error. The V gene is TRBV7-2, the J gene TRBJ1-2; D possibly corresponds to TRBD1 (6 bases). CDR1 and CDR2 from the germline V gene are SGHTA and FQGNSA. CDR3 length equals 14 residues. The CDR3 DNA reads as TGTGCCAGCAGCACCCCTCCGACAGGCAAGCCCCACCGCTTC. Translating gives CASSTPPTGKPHRF. Full variable domain (remainder filled in from reference TRBV7-2 and TRBJ1-2): GAGVSQSPSNKVTEKGKDVELRCDPISGHTALYWYRQSLGQGLEFLIYFQGNSAPDKSGLPSDRFSAERTGGSVSTLTIQRTQQEDSAVYLCASSTPPTGKPHRFGSGTRLTVV.

The V and J genes are TRBV7-2 and TRBJ2-2; 9 nucleotides align to TRBD1. The CDR3 consists of 14 residues. CDR1 SGHTA and CDR2 FQGNSA come from the germline V gene. V lost 5 bases, J lost 7 bases, and 5 bases stayed unmatched. CDR3 bases: TGTGCCAGCAGCGTGACAGGGGGGGTCGGGGAGCTGTTTTTT. Protein sequence: CASSVTGGVGELFF.

The V and J genes are TRBV2 and TRBJ2-7, with a tentative D call TRBD2 (6 bases). V lost 6 bases and J 7 bases, leaving 19 bases between the germline ends. The CDR3 runs 14 residues. The germline gives CDR1 SNHLY, CDR2 FYNNEI. CDR3 sequence reads: CASSRGGASGEQYF. The DNA of the CDR3 is TGTGCCAGCAGCCGGGGCGGGGCGTCGGGTGAGCAGTACTTC.

The chain couples TRBV5-6 to TRBJ1-1; D is ambiguous. V was pared by 4 bases and J by 4 bases, with 11 bases between. CDR3 size: 13 residues. Germline V gene sequence: CDR1 SGHDT, CDR2 YYEEEE. CDR3 residues: CASSPGIPTEAFF. CDR3 sequence (DNA): TGTGCCAGCAGCCCGGGGATTCCCACTGAAGCTTTCTTT.

The rearrangement joins TRBV29-1 to TRBJ1-1; 7 positions agree with TRBD1. This CDR3 spans 13 amino acids. J was trimmed by 3 bases and V by 6 bases; bases with no gene match: 7. Germline V gene lookup returns CDR1 SQVTM and CDR2 ANQGSEA. In DNA, the CDR3 is TGCAGCGTCCTCGACAGGGCGCACACTGAAGCTTTCTTT. It is translated as CSVLDRAHTEAFF.

J is TRBJ2-3 and V is TRBV7-3; TRBD1 agrees at 8 bases. This CDR3 region has 16 residues. From germline, CDR1 is SGHTA and CDR2 FQGTGA. Trimming took 4 bases from V and 0 from J; bases not matched to a gene: 6. The CDR3 region has the DNA TGTGCCAGCAGCTCGGGGACAGGCCGTAGCACAGATACGCAGTATTTT. The encoded protein is CASSSGTGRSTDTQYF.

The genes are TRBV3-1 (or the pseudogene TRBV3-2) and TRBJ2-5; 7 nucleotides line up with TRBD2. The length of the CDR3 is 15 residues. The V segment lost 4 bases and the J segment 5 bases; nucleotides outside the gene matches: 10. Germline CDR1 is LGHDT and CDR2 is YNNKEL (reference sequence). The CDR3 loop reads CASSPPGQGGETQYF. In DNA form, the CDR3 reads TGTGCCAGCAGCCCTCCCGGTCAGGGAGGGGAGACCCAGTACTTC.

The chain links TRBV6-5 to TRBJ2-7, with D perhaps TRBD1 (6 bases). This CDR3 is built from 14 residues. Trimming removed 3 bases from V and 0 bases from J, with 9 bases in between. Germline CDR1 reads MNHEY; CDR2 reads SVGAGI. The CDR3 sequence: CASSYLTGSYEQYF. In DNA, the CDR3 is TGTGCCAGCAGTTATTTGACAGGCTCCTACGAGCAGTACTTC.

The rearrangement joins TRBV7-9 to TRBJ1-1, with a tentative D call TRBD1 (5 bases). The CDR3 runs 14 residues. In germline, CDR1 is SEHNR, CDR2 FQNEAQ (reference sequence). Trimming stripped 5 bases from V and 6 bases from J, with 16 bases between. The CDR3, as DNA: TGTGCCAGCAGCCCCGGGGGGGGTTGGCCTGAAGCTTTCTTT. Translating gives CASSPGGGWPEAFF.

The chain couples TRBV2 to TRBJ2-5; tentative D call: TRBD1 (5 bases). From germline, CDR1 is SNHLY and CDR2 FYNNEI. The CDR3 runs to 12 residues. Trimming left V 6 bases short and J 1 base short, with 6 bases between. The CDR3 reads CASSQGQETQYF. The CDR3 region has the DNA TGTGCCAGCAGCCAGGGCCAAGAGACCCAGTACTTC.

The rearrangement uses TRBV28 and TRBJ1-3; D is uncertain. V was pared by 5 bases and J by 0 bases, with 11 bases between. The germline gives CDR1 MDHEN, CDR2 SYDVKM. CDR3 length: 15 residues. CDR3 loop: CASSTQPYSGNTIYF. Written as DNA, the CDR3 is TGTGCCAGCAGTACACAGCCGTACTCTGGAAACACCATATATTTT.

The chain couples TRBV28 to TRBJ1-5, with 9 bases fitting TRBD1. The CDR3 totals 16 residues. Germline-derived CDR1 and CDR2 are MDHEN and SYDVKM. The junction had 6 bases not matched to a gene; V was cut back by 6 bases and J by 0 bases. The CDR3 region is CASSLDRGYSNQPQHF. The CDR3 DNA is TGTGCCAGCAGCCTGGACAGGGGCTATAGCAATCAGCCCCAGCATTTT.

The genes are TRBV28 and TRBJ1-2; 9 bases align to TRBD1. CDR3 length: 14 amino acids. The V and J ends lost 5 bases and 7 bases, in that order; junction bases with no gene match: 8. Germline V gene sequence: CDR1 MDHEN, CDR2 SYDVKM. This CDR3 is CASSGGGTGSGYTF. The CDR3 DNA reads TGTGCCAGCAGTGGGGGCGGGACAGGGAGTGGCTACACCTTC.

Note on this clone: This clone may be a read error of a much larger clone one base away. The rearrangement joins TRBV2 to TRBJ2-3; 14 bases match TRBD2. Germline V gene lookup returns CDR1 SNHLY and CDR2 FYNNEI. J was trimmed by 4 bases and V by 6 bases; bases with no gene match: 3. This CDR3 is 15 amino acids long. The CDR3 is CASSGTSGSADTQYF. The CDR3 coding sequence is TGTGCCAGCAGCGGGACTAGCGGGAGTGCAGATACGCAGTATTTT.

This clone was picked up one time. The chain uses TRBV19 and TRBJ1-2; D might be TRBD1 (5 bases). There are 13 residues in the CDR3. V dropped 4 bases and J dropped 6 bases, with 12 bases sitting between them. The V gene's germline CDR1 is LNHDA and CDR2 SQIVND (reference sequence). The CDR3 nucleotides read TGTGCCAGTAGTAGTGGCAGGACACATGGCTACACCTTC. Translation: CASSSGRTHGYTF.

The CDR3 nucleotides read TGTGCCACCAGCCGCGGGCTAGCGGAGACCTACGAGCAGTACTTC. Protein sequence: CATSRGLAETYEQYF. The chain couples TRBV15 to TRBJ2-7; 7 nucleotides line up with TRBD2. V was clipped by 5 bases and J by 2 bases; unmatched bases: 9. There are 15 residues in the CDR3. Germline V gives CDR1 LNHNV, CDR2 YYDKDF (reference sequence).

The chain is built from TRBV4-3 and TRBJ2-7; TRBD2 aligns across 11 bases. The CDR3 is 15 residues long. Germline CDR1 is LGHNA and CDR2 is YSLEER. Germline trimming cut 4 bases from V and 7 bases from J; bases unmatched to any gene: 9. CDR3 coding DNA: TGCGCCAGCAGCCCTTCCCTAGCGGGGGGAAGGGAGCAGTACTTC. This encodes CASSPSLAGGREQYF.

The chain recombines TRBV6-1 with TRBJ1-2, with D unresolved. The CDR3 consists of 15 residues. Trimming shortened V by 2 bases and J by 0 bases, and 10 bases separated the two germline ends. Germline loops: CDR1 MNHNS, CDR2 SASEGT. CDR3 in amino acids: CASSELALSNYGYTF. The CDR3 nucleotides read TGTGCCAGCAGTGAATTGGCCCTTTCTAACTATGGCTACACCTTC.

The gene calls are TRBV28 and TRBJ1-5, with 7 bases aligning to TRBD1. The germline V gene has CDR1 MDHEN and CDR2 SYDVKM. CDR3 size: 18 residues. J was trimmed by 4 bases and V by 5 bases; bases with no gene match: 17. CDR3 sequence reads: CASSPFQGVLRGNQPQHF. DNA of the CDR3: TGTGCCAGCAGTCCATTCCAGGGGGTCTTGCGCGGGAATCAGCCCCAGCATTTT.

This sequence joins TRBV7-3 and TRBJ2-1; the D gene is possibly TRBD1 (6 bases). V lost 0 bases and J 9 bases, leaving 12 bases between the germline ends. The CDR3 covers 14 residues. Germline V gene data show CDR1 as SGHTA and CDR2 as FQGTGA. CDR3: CASSLTHRAGEQFF. For the CDR3, the DNA is TGTGCCAGCAGCTTAACGCACAGGGCCGGTGAGCAGTTCTTC.

The rearrangement links TRBV4-2 to TRBJ1-1, with D possibly TRBD1 on 5 matching bases. Trimming removed 4 bases from V and 7 bases from J, with 16 bases in between. Germline assignment: CDR1 LGHNA and CDR2 YNFKEQ. The CDR3 sequence is 14 residues long. CDR3 nucleotides: TGTGCCAGCAGCCTGGCTGGGCAGGGCGGTGAAGCTTTCTTT. Translation: CASSLAGQGGEAFF.

This clone was recorded a few times. The J gene is TRBJ2-1, the V gene TRBV7-2, with 8 positions matching TRBD2. The V gene end was trimmed by 5 bases and the J gene end by 4 bases; junction bases not matched to a gene: 4. Per the germline V gene, CDR1 is SGHTA and CDR2 is FQGNSA. The length of the CDR3 is 14 residues. The CDR3, as DNA: TGTGCCAGCAGCCAAGGGACTAGGTACAATGAGCAGTTCTTC. The encoded protein is CASSQGTRYNEQFF. Combining the CDR3 with reference TRBV7-2 and TRBJ2-1 gives the whole variable domain GAGVSQSPSNKVTEKGKDVELRCDPISGHTALYWYRQSLGQGLEFLIYFQGNSAPDKSGLPSDRFSAERTGGSVSTLTIQRTQQEDSAVYLCASSQGTRYNEQFFGPGTRLTVL.

As to this clone: The junction shows a germline mismatch at one end, possibly a read error. The J gene is TRBJ1-2, the V gene TRBV10-3; TRBD1 aligns across 7 bases. This CDR3 spans 12 amino acids. From germline, CDR1 is ENHRY and CDR2 SYGVKD. CDR3 nucleotide sequence: TGTGCCATCAGCGGACAGGCTTATGTCTACACCTTC. The encoded protein is CAISGQAYVYTF.

In its sample, this clone was seen a few times. The gene calls are TRBV27 and TRBJ2-3; 14 bases are shared with TRBD2. V shed 8 bases and J 7 bases; nucleotides not matched to a gene: 8. Germline-derived CDR1 and CDR2 are MNHEY and SMNVEV (reference sequence). The CDR3 extends over 15 amino acids. CDR3 sequence: CASGGLAGGLHTQYF. Here the CDR3 DNA reads TGTGCCAGCGGAGGACTAGCGGGAGGTTTACATACGCAGTATTTT.

V and J are TRBV6-1 and TRBJ2-2, with unresolved D. V gave up 2 bases and J gave up 4 bases, with 8 bases separating them. This CDR3 has 14 residues. CDR1 is MNHNS, CDR2 SASEGT, per germline. The CDR3 bases are TGTGCCAGCAGTGAACCCAGGCTCACCGGGGAGCTGTTTTTT. Its protein product is CASSEPRLTGELFF.